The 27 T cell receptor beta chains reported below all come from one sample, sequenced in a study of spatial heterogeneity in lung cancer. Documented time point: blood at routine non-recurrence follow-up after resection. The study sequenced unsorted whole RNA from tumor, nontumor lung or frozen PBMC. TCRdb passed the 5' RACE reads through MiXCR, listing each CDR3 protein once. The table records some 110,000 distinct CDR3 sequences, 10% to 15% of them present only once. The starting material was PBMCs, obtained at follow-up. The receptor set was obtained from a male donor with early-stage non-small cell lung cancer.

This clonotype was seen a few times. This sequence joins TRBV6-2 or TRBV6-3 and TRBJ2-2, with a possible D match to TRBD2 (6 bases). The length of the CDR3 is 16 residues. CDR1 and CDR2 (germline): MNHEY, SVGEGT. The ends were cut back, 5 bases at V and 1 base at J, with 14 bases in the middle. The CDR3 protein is CASSIPGTGNTGELFF. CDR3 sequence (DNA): TGTGCCAGCAGTATACCCGGGACTGGGAACACCGGGGAGCTGTTTTTT.

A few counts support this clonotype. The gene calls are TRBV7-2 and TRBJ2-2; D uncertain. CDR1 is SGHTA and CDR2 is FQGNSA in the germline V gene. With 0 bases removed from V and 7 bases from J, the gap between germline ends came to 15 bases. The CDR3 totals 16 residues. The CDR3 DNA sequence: TGTGCCAGCAGCTTAGCGGCCCGGAACAGAGGCGGGGAGCTGTTTTTT. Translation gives CASSLAARNRGGELFF.

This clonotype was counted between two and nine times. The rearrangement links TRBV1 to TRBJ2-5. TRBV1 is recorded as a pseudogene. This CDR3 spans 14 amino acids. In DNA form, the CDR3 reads TGCACCAGCAGCCGCCGAGGTTCCCAAGAGACCCAGTACTTC. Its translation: CTSSRRGSQETQYF.

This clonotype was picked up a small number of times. The CDR3 region has the DNA TGCAGCGTGGCGGGGGAAAGCTCTGGAAACACCATATATTTT. Protein: CSVAGESSGNTIYF. The chain is built from TRBV29-1 and TRBJ1-3, with D perhaps TRBD1 (5 bases). Germline V gene data show CDR1 as SQVTM and CDR2 as ANQGSEA. V was pared by 6 bases and J by 0 bases, with 12 bases between. The CDR3 covers 14 residues.

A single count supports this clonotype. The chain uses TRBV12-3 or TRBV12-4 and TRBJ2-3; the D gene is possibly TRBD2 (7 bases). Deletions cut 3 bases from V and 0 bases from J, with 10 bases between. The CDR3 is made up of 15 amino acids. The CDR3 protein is CASSFWGGSTDTQYF. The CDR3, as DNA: TGTGCCAGCAGTTTTTGGGGGGGCAGCACAGATACGCAGTATTTT.

CDR3 coding DNA: TGTGCCAGCAGCTACAGGAGTAGCACAGATACGCAGTATTTT. This codes for CASSYRSSTDTQYF. The chain joins TRBV5-4 to TRBJ2-3; a possible D gene is TRBD1 (5 bases). The CDR3 spans 14 residues. The V gene's germline CDR1 is SGHNT and CDR2 YYREEE (reference sequence). The V end was cut by 3 bases, the J end by 0 bases, with 8 bases between.

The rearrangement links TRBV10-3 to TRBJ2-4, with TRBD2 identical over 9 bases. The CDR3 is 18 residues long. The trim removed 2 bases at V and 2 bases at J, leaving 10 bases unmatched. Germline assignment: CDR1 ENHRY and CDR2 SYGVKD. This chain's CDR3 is CAISEDHGTSSPKNIQYF. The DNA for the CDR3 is TGTGCCATCAGTGAGGACCACGGGACTAGCTCTCCCAAAAACATTCAGTACTTC.

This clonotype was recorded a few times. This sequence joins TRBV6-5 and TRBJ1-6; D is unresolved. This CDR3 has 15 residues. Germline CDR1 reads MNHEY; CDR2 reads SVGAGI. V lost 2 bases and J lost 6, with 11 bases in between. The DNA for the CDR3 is TGTGCCAGCAGTTACGACACATGGGGTAATTCACCCCTCCACTTT. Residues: CASSYDTWGNSPLHF.

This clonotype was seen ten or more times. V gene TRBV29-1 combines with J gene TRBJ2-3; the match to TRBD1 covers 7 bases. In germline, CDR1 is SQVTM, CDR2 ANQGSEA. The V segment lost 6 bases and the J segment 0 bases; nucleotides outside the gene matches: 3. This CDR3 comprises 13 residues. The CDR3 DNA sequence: TGCAGCGTACAGGGGCCTAGCACAGATACGCAGTATTTT. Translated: CSVQGPSTDTQYF.

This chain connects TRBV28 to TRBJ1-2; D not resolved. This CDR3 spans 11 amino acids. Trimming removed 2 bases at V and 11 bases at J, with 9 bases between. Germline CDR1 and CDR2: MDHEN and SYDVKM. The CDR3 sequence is CASSLKQLYTF. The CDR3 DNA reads TGTGCCAGCAGTTTAAAACAGCTGTACACCTTC.

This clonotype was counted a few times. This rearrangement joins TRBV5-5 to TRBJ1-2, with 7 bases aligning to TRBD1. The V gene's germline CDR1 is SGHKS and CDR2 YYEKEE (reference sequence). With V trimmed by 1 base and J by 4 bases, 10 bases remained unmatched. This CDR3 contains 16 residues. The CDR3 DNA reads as TGTGCCAGCAGCTTGAGGGGGCGCTCGGATAGCTATGGCTACACCTTC. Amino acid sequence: CASSLRGRSDSYGYTF.

This chain's CDR3 is CASTDNHYGYTF. The CDR3 nucleotides are TGCGCCAGCACGGACAACCACTATGGCTACACCTTC. The chain joins TRBV10-1 to TRBJ1-2, with D possibly TRBD1 on 5 matching bases. V lost 7 bases to trimming and J lost 3 bases, with 9 bases between them. The CDR3 has 12 amino acids. Germline loops: CDR1 WNHNN, CDR2 SYGVQD (reference sequence).

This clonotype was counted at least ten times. CDR3 DNA sequence: TGTGCCAGCAGTTACGACCAAGAGACCCAGTACTTC. The encoded protein is CASSYDQETQYF. The J gene is TRBJ2-5, the V gene TRBV6-5; D is undetermined. The V end was cut by 2 bases, the J end by 0 bases, with 1 base between. The CDR3 consists of 12 residues. The germline V gene has CDR1 MNHEY and CDR2 SVGAGI.

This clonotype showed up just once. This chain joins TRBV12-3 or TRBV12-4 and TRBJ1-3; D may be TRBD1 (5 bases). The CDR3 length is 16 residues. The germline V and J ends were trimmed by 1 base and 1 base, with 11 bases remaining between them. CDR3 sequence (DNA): TGTGCCAGCAGTTTAGAAGCGACAGTTTCTGGAAACACCATATATTTT. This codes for CASSLEATVSGNTIYF.

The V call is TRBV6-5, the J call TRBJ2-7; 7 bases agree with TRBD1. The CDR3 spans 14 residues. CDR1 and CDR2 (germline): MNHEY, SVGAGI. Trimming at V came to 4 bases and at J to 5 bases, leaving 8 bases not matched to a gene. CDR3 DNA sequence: TGTGCCAGCAGTTTGAACAGGGGACACCACGAGCAGTACTTC. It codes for CASSLNRGHHEQYF.

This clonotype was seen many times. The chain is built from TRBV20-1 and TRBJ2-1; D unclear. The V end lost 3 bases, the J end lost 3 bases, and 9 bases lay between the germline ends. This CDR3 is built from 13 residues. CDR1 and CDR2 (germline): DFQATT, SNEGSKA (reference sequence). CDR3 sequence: CSARGPLYNEQFF. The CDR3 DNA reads TGCAGTGCTAGGGGTCCGCTCTACAATGAGCAGTTCTTC.

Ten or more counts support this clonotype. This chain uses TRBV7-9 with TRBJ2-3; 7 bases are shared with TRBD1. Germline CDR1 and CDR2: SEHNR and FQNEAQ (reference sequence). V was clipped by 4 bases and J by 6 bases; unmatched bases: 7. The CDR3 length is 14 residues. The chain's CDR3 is CASSSGTVIDTQYF. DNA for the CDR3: TGTGCCAGCAGCTCCGGGACAGTCATTGATACGCAGTATTTT.

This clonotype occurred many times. CDR3 in amino acids: CASSPSVSYNSPLHF. As DNA, the CDR3 is TGCGCCAGCAGCCCTTCCGTCAGCTATAATTCACCCCTCCACTTT. This chain uses TRBV4-3 with TRBJ1-6; no firm D call. Germline values: CDR1 LGHNA, CDR2 YSLEER. Trimming cost V 4 bases and J 3 bases, with 10 bases left between them. This CDR3 spans 15 amino acids.

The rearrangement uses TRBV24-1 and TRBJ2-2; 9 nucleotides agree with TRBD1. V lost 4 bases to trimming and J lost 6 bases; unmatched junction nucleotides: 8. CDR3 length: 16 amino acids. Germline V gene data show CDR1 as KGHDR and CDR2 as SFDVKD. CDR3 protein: CATSETGTGLPGELFF. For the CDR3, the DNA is TGTGCCACCAGTGAAACCGGGACAGGGTTGCCCGGGGAGCTGTTTTTT.

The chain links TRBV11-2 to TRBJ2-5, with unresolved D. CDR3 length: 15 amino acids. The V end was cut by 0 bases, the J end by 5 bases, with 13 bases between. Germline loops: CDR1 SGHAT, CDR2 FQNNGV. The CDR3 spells CASSLDVGWIETQYF. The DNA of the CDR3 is TGTGCCAGCAGCTTAGATGTCGGCTGGATCGAGACCCAGTACTTC.

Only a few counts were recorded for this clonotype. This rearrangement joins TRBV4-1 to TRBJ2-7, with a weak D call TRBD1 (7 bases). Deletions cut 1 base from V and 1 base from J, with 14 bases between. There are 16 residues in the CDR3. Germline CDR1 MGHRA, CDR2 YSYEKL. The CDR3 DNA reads TGCGCCAGCAGCCAAGCACCCCAGGGGGGATCCTACGAGCAGTACTTC. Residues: CASSQAPQGGSYEQYF.

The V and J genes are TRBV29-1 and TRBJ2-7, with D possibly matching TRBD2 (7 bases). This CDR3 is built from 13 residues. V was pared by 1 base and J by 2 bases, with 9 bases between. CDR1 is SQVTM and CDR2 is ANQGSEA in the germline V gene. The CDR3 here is CSVEAGGPYEQYF. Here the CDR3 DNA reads TGCAGCGTTGAAGCGGGGGGCCCCTACGAGCAGTACTTC.

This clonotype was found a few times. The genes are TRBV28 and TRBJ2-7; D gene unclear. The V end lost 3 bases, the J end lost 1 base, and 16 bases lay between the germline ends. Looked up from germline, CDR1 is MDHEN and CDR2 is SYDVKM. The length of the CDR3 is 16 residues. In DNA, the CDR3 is TGTGCCAGCAGTTTTCCTCCCCCTGTAGGTTCCTACGAGCAGTACTTC. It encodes CASSFPPPVGSYEQYF.

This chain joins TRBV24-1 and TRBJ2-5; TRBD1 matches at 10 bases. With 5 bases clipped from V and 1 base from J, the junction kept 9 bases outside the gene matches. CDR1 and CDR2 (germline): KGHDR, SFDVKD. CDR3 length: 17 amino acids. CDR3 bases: TGTGCCACCAGTGGTAGGGGACAGGGGACAATCCAAGAGACCCAGTACTTC. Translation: CATSGRGQGTIQETQYF.

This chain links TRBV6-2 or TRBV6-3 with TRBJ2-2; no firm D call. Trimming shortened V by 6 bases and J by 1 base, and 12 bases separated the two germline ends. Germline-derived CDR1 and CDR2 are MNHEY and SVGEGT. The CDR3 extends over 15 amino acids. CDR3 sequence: CASSYRVGNTGELFF. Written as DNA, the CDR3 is TGTGCCAGCAGCTACCGCGTGGGGAACACCGGGGAGCTGTTTTTT.

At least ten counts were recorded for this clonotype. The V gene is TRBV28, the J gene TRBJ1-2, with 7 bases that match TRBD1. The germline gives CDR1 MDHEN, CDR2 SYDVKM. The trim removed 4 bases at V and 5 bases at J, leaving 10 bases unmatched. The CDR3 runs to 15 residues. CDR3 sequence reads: CASSSPDRSIYGYTF. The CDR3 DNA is TGTGCCAGCAGTTCCCCGGACAGGTCCATTTATGGCTACACCTTC.

CDR3: CSAGEVLGHEQFF. Here the CDR3 DNA reads TGCAGTGCTGGCGAGGTCCTAGGCCATGAGCAGTTCTTC. The chain recombines TRBV20-1 with TRBJ2-1, with D uncertain. The germline V gene encodes CDR1 DFQATT and CDR2 SNEGSKA (reference sequence). V lost 5 bases and J 8 bases, leaving 16 bases between the germline ends. The CDR3 sequence is 13 residues long.